This T cell receptor (beta chain) was identified in a study of graft-versus-host responses after intestinal transplantation. Whole-study context: Induction using anti-thymocyte globulin, followed by tacrolimus and steroids for roughly 3 years, was given to all recipients.

TCRdb keeps only in-frame clones here, not all; method: immunoSEQ multiplex PCR. The sample lists 95,000 to 150,000 clones, 85% to 95% occurring once. Overall study findings and caveats: Allograft clonal ratios (graft-versus-host to host-versus-graft) were high in patients who had graft-donor T cell macrochimerism. Recipient marrow held GvH clones, some first seen in ileum or blood.

V shed 3 bases, J shed 3 bases, and the junction held 6 bases outside the gene matches. Germline loops: CDR1 SGHNT, CDR2 YYREEE (reference sequence). The CDR3 is made up of 15 amino acids. A note on this clone: What it binds is unknown.

Specimen: unstimulated CD8+ T cells sorted from spleen or lymph node cells, collected before intestinal transplant. The receptor was derived from a human donor who received an intestinal transplant. The chain couples TRBV5-4 to TRBJ2-5; TRBD1 agrees at 9 bases. Here the CDR3 reads CASSSGGQGKETQYF. The CDR3 DNA reads TGTGCCAGCAGCTCCGGGGGACAGGGAAAAGAGACCCAGTACTTC.